Listed below are T cell receptor beta chains from one sample, sequenced in a study of blood T cell repertoires in COVID-19. Data came from immunoSEQ multiplex PCR; TCRdb stores just in-frame clones and leaves some out. The sample lists about 200,000 clones, 85% to 90% occurring once. Material for sequencing was peripheral blood. The source is a man aged 55 to 70 with acute or convalescent COVID-19. The CDR3 runs from the conserved cysteine through the conserved F or W. Clone size is stated in some rows and not others, as once, few, many or a class when expanded.

J gene	clone size	V gene	CDR3 protein
TRBJ2-2	-	TRBV7-2	CASSLESTAGELFF
TRBJ1-1	-	TRBV5-4	CASSRDSWDTEAFF
TRBJ1-1	-	TRBV7-3	CASSPARREGTEAFF
TRBJ1-5	-	TRBV6-2/TRBV6-3	CASSYSFDYPHQPQHF
TRBJ2-1	-	TRBV7-3	CASSLNPTRTSGDNEQFF
TRBJ1-1	once	TRBV5-6	CASSLAGVQTEAFF
TRBJ2-5	-	TRBV5-4	CASSPSFQETQYF
TRBJ2-7	-	TRBV10-3	CAISEFGQPKISYEQYF
TRBJ2-7	-	TRBV18	CASSPLMQGNEQYF
TRBJ2-3	-	TRBV19	CASSLGLADTDTQYF
TRBJ2-2	once	TRBV9	CASSVETRSTGELFF
TRBJ1-6	-	TRBV27	CASSLYRGDKNSPLHF
TRBJ1-3	-	TRBV5-4	CASSKLRQGGGNTIYF
TRBJ2-4	once	TRBV7-2	CASSSSGTGIHLAKNIQYF
TRBJ2-3	-	TRBV12-3/TRBV12-4	CASSPSFSRAYF
TRBJ2-5	few	TRBV6-5	CATRQYQETQYF
TRBJ2-5	-	TRBV19	CASSTSTLQETQYF
TRBJ2-7	-	TRBV4-3	CASSQGLDRDYEQYF
TRBJ2-6	once	TRBV7-8	CASSKPGQGARGANVLTF
TRBJ1-1	-	TRBV18	CASSRTEDTEAFF
TRBJ1-2	-	TRBV6-1	CASSEESGGNYGYTF
TRBJ2-7	-	TRBV3-1/TRBV3-2	CASSLGGRSGEQYF
TRBJ2-7	-	TRBV27	CASSSGGRGEQYF
TRBJ2-7	few	TRBV11-2	CASSLVGGSHEQYF
TRBJ1-3	-	TRBV28	CASSRRAAGNTIYF
TRBJ1-2	once	TRBV9	CASSGRRANYGYTF
TRBJ1-2	-	TRBV3-1/TRBV3-2	CASSQPPRFYGYTF
TRBJ1-1	-	TRBV18	CASSPLGGSAEAFF
TRBJ2-7	-	TRBV9	CASNPSGGYEQYF
TRBJ2-7	-	TRBV5-1	CASRAGQGIGEQYF
TRBJ1-2	-	TRBV30	CAWSVAQRNYGYTF
TRBJ2-3	-	TRBV18	CASSPPEGRTTDTQYF
TRBJ2-2	-	TRBV3-1/TRBV3-2	CASSPAGLNTGELFF
TRBJ2-5	-	TRBV27	CASSLAGGQETQYF
TRBJ1-4	-	TRBV5-1	CASSSDPFGGGKLFF
TRBJ2-2	-	TRBV7-2	CASSLPRQVPGELFF
TRBJ1-3	-	TRBV7-2	CASSAPGYGNTIYF
TRBJ2-5	-	TRBV5-1	CASSSSGLAGGQETQYF
TRBJ2-5	-	TRBV5-6	CASSLARQGKETQYF
TRBJ2-7	-	TRBV19	CASSIGLDYEQYF
TRBJ2-5	-	TRBV11-3	CASSLDQRGGSETQYF
TRBJ1-1	-	TRBV29-1	CSVLRENTEAFF
TRBJ1-4	-	TRBV19	CASSIRPNEKLFF
TRBJ2-7	once	TRBV6-5	CASSSLGGSHEQYF
TRBJ2-5	-	TRBV3-1/TRBV3-2	CASSQVSGRGGQETQYF
TRBJ2-3	-	TRBV14	CASSSDIRSTDTQYF